This T cell receptor beta chain was recorded in a study of blood T cell repertoires in COVID-19. V was pared by 1 base and J by 9 bases, with 17 bases between. Germline CDR1 and CDR2: SGHRS and YFSETQ. There are 15 residues in the CDR3. Cohort allocation depended upon clinical history that participants reported. In the source study's methods: Estimation of nucleated cell counts was performed using reference gene primer amplification. Here immunoSEQ multiplex PCR was the method, and the copy in TCRdb shows in-frame clones only, minus some. V, J and clone size are taken as reported in that table, and D and trimming were inferred from the DNA itself. This table has roughly 140,000 clones, around four fifths appearing once.

This chain connects TRBV5-1 to TRBJ2-1, with D perhaps matching TRBD2 (6 bases). The sequencing input was PBMCs or T cells enriched from blood (not recorded which). The source of this sequence is a woman aged 40 to 49 who had recovered from COVID-19. The CDR3 coding sequence is TGCGCCAGCAGCTTGCCACCGGGGGAGTCCGGTGAGCAGTTCTTC. It is translated as CASSLPPGESGEQFF.